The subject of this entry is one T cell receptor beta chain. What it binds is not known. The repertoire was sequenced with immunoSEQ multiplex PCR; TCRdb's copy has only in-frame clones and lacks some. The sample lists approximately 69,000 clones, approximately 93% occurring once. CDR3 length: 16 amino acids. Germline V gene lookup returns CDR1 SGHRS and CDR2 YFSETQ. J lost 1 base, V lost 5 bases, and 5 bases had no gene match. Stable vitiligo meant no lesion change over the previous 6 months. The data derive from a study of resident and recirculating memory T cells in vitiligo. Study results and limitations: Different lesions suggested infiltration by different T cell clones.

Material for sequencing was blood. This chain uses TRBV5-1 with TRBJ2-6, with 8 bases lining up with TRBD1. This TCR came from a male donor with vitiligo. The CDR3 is CASRGTGPSGANVLTF. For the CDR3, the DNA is TGCGCCAGCAGGGGGACAGGCCCTTCTGGGGCCAACGTCCTGACTTTC.